The entry that follows covers one TCR beta chain sequence. The data originate from a study of OX40 agonist ivuxolimab in advanced cancers. Assay used: immunoSEQ multiplex PCR; TCRdb lists only in-frame clones, some missing. The sample lists fewer than 80,000 clones; 70% to 90% were seen once. This specimen was CD4+ or CD8+ T cells sorted from blood, taken in a trial of the OX40 agonist ivuxolimab. The receptor's source is an adult with an advanced solid tumor such as melanoma, head and neck, liver or kidney cancer.

CDR3 amino acids: CASSQDRGNYGYTF. The CDR3 DNA follows: TGCGCCAGCAGCCAGGACAGGGGAAACTATGGCTACACCTTC. The V call is TRBV5-1, the J call TRBJ1-2; the match to TRBD1 covers 9 bases. Unmatched junction bases numbered 3, after V lost 4 bases and J lost 2 bases. The CDR3 has 14 residues. In germline, CDR1 is SGHRS, CDR2 YFSETQ. Based on the CDR3 plus reference TRBV5-1 and TRBJ1-2, the full variable domain is KAGVTQTPRYLIKTRGQQVTLSCSPISGHRSVSWYQQTPGQGLQFLFEYFSETQRNKGNFPGRFSGRQFSNSRSEMNVSTLELGDSALYLCASSQDRGNYGYTFGSGTRLTVV.